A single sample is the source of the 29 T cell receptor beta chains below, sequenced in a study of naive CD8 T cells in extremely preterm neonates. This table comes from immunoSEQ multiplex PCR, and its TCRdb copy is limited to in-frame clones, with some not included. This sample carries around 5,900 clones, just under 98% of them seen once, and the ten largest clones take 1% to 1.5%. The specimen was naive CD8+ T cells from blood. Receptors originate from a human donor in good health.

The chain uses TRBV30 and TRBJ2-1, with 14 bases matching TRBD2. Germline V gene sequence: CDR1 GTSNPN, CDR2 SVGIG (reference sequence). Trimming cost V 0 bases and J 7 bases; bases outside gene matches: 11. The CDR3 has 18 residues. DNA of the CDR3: TGTGCCTGGAGTGTTTCCCCCTCGACTAGCGGGAGGGGGAATGAGCAGTTCTTC. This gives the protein CAWSVSPSTSGRGNEQFF. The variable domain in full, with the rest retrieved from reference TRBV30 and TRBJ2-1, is SQTIHQWPATLVQPVGSPLSLECTVEGTSNPNLYWYRQAAGRGLQLLFYSVGIGQISSEVPQNLSASRPQDRQFILSSKKLLLSDSGFYLCAWSVSPSTSGRGNEQFFGPGTRLTVL.

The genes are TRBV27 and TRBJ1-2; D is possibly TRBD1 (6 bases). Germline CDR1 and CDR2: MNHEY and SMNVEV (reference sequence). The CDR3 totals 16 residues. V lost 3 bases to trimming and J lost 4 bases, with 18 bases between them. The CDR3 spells CASSFLQAGARYGYTF. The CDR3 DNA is TGTGCCAGCAGTTTCCTTCAGGCAGGGGCGCGCTATGGCTACACCTTC.

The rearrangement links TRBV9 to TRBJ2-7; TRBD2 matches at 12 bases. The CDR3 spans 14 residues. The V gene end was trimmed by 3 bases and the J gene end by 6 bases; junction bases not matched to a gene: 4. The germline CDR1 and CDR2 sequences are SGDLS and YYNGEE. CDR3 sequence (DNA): TGTGCCAGCAGCGCCGGACTAGCGGGACCCGAGCAGTACTTC. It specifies CASSAGLAGPEQYF.

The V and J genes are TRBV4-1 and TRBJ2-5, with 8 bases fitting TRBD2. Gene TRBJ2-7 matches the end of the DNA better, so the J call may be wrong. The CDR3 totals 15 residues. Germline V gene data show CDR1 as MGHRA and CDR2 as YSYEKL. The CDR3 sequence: CASSLASGRGVEQYF. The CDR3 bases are TGCGCCAGCAGCCTAGCCAGCGGGAGAGGGGTCGAGCAGTACTTC.

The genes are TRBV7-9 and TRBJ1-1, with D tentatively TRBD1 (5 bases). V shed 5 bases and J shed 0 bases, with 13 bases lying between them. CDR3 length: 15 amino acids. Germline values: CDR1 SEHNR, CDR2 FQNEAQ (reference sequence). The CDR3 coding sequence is TGTGCCAGCAGCCCTGAGACAGTCATGAACACTGAAGCTTTCTTT. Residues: CASSPETVMNTEAFF.

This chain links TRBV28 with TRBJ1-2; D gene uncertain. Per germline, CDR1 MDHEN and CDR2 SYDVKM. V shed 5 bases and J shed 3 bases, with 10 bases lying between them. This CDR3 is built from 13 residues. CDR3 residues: CASSPAGYYGYTF. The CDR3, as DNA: TGTGCCAGCAGTCCCGCGGGGTACTATGGCTACACCTTC.

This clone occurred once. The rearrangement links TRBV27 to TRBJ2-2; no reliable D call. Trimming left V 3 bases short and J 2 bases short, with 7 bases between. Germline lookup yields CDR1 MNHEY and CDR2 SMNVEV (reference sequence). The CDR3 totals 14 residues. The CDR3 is CASSFMRNTGELFF. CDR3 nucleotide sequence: TGTGCCAGCAGTTTCATGAGAAACACCGGGGAGCTGTTTTTT.

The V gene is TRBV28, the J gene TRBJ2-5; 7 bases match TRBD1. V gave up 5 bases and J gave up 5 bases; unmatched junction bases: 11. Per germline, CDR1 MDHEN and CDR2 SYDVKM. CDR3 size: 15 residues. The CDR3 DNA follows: TGTGCCAGCAGTCCCCAGACAGGGCCCAGGGAGACCCAGTACTTC. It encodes CASSPQTGPRETQYF. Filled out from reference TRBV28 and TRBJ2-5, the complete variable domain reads DVKVTQSSRYLVKRTGEKVFLECVQDMDHENMFWYRQDPGLGLRLIYFSYDVKMKEKGDIPEGYSVSREKKERFSLILESASTNQTSMYLCASSPQTGPRETQYFGPGTRLLVL.

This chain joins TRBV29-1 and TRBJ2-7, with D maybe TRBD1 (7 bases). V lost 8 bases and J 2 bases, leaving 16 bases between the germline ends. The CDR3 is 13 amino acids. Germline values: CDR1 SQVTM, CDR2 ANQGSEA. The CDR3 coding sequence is TGCAGCTGTCGCGGGACAGCTACCTACGAGCAGTACTTC. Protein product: CSCRGTATYEQYF.

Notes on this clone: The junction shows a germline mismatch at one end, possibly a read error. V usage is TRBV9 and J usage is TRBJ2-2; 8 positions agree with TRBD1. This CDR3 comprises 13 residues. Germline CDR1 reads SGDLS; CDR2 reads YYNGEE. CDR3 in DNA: TGTGCCAGCAATACAGGGGGTACCGAGGAGCTGTTTTTT. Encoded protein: CASNTGGTEELFF.

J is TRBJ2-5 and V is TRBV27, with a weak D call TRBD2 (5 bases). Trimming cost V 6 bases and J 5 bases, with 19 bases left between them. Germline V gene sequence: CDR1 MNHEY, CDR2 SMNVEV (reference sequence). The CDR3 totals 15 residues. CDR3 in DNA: TGTGCCAGCAGCCTAGCAGGAAGGGAGAGGGAGACCCAGTACTTC. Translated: CASSLAGRERETQYF.

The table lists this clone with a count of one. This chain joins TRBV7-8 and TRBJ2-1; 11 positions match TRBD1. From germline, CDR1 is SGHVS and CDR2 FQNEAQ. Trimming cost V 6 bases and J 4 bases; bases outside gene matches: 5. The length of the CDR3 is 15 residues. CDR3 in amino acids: CASRPDRGHYNEQFF. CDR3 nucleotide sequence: TGTGCCAGCAGACCGGACAGGGGGCATTACAATGAGCAGTTCTTC.

CDR3 sequence (DNA): TGTGCCAGCACCTTAAGATTAACTAATAATGAAAAACTGTTTTTT. Its protein is CASTLRLTNNEKLFF. This chain connects TRBV28 to TRBJ1-4; D unclear. CDR1 and CDR2 (germline): MDHEN, SYDVKM. Deletions cut 7 bases from V and 4 bases from J, with 16 bases between. The CDR3 has 15 amino acids.

The CDR3 sequence is CASSVDRENEQFF. CDR3 nucleotides: TGTGCCAGCAGCGTAGACAGGGAAAATGAGCAGTTCTTC. V is TRBV9 and J is TRBJ2-1, with D maybe TRBD1 (6 bases). Trimming left V 0 bases short and J 7 bases short, with 8 bases between. Germline CDR1 and CDR2: SGDLS and YYNGEE. The CDR3 is 13 residues long.

The CDR3 bases are TGTGCCTGGAGTGTACGGCAGGGTTACGAGCAGTACTTC. As protein: CAWSVRQGYEQYF. The chain joins TRBV30 to TRBJ2-7; tentatively, D is TRBD1 (5 bases). Germline assignment: CDR1 GTSNPN and CDR2 SVGIG (reference sequence). The CDR3 has 13 residues. Trimming removed 0 bases from V and 4 bases from J, with 10 bases in between.

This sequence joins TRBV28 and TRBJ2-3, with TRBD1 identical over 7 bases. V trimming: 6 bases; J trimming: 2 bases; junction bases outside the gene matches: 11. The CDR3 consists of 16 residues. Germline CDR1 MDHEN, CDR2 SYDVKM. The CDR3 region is CASRNRQGRVTDTQYF. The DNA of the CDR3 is TGTGCCAGCAGGAACAGACAGGGAAGGGTCACAGATACGCAGTATTTT.

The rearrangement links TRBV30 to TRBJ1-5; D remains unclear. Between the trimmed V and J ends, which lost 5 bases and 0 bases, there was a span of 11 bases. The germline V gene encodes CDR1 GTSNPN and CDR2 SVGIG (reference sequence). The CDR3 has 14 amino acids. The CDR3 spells CAWAMRNSNQPQHF. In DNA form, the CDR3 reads TGTGCCTGGGCTATGAGAAATAGCAATCAGCCCCAGCATTTT.

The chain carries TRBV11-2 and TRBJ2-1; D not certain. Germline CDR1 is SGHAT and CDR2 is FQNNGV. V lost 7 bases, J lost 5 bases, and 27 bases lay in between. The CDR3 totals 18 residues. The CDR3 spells CASTPRVPLEKMNNEQFF. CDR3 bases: TGTGCCAGCACACCCCGGGTGCCCCTTGAAAAGATGAACAATGAGCAGTTCTTC.

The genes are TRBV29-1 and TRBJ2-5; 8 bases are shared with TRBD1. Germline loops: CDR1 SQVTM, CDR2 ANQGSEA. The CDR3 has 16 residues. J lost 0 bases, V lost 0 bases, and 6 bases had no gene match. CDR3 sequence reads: CSVEDLPDRDQETQYF. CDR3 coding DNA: TGCAGCGTTGAAGATCTTCCGGACAGGGACCAAGAGACCCAGTACTTC.

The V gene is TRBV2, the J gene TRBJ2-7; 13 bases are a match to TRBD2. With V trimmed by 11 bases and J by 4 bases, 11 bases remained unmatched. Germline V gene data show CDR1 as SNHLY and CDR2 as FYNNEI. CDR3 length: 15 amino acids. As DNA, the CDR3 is TGTGCCGTAACCCGGACTAGCGGGAGAATGTACGAGCAGTACTTC. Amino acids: CAVTRTSGRMYEQYF.

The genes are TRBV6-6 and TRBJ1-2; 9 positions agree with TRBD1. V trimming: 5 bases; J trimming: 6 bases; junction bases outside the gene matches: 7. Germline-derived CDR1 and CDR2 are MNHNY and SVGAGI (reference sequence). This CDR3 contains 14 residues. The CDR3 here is CASSTGGAEDGYTF. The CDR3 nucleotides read TGTGCCAGCAGTACAGGGGGCGCCGAAGATGGCTACACCTTC.

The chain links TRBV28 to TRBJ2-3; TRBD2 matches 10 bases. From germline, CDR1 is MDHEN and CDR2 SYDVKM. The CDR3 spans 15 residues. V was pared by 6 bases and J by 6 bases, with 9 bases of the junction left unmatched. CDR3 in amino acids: CASSKPSGRSDTQYF. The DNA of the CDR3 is TGTGCCAGCAGCAAACCTAGCGGGAGATCCGATACGCAGTATTTT.

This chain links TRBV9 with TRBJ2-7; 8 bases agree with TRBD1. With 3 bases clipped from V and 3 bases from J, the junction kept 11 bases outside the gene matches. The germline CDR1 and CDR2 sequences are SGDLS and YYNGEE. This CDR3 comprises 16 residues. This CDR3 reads CASSAEADRGSYEQYF. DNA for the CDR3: TGTGCCAGCAGCGCCGAGGCCGACAGGGGTAGCTACGAGCAGTACTTC.

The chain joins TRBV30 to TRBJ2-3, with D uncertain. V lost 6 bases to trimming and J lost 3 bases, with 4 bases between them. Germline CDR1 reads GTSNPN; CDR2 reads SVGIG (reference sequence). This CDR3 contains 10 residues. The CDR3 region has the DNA TGTGCCTGTCAGACAGATACGCAGTATTTT. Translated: CACQTDTQYF. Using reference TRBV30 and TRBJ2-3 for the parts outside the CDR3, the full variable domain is SQTIHQWPATLVQPVGSPLSLECTVEGTSNPNLYWYRQAAGRGLQLLFYSVGIGQISSEVPQNLSASRPQDRQFILSSKKLLLSDSGFYLCACQTDTQYFGPGTRLTVL.

CDR3 in amino acids: CASSRTSGSREQFF. In DNA form, the CDR3 reads TGTGCCAGCAGCCGGACTAGCGGGAGTCGTGAGCAGTTCTTC. The rearrangement links TRBV11-1 to TRBJ2-1, with TRBD2 matching over 13 bases. The CDR3 consists of 14 residues. Germline values: CDR1 SGHAT, CDR2 FQDESV (reference sequence). The trim removed 5 bases at V and 9 bases at J, leaving 4 bases unmatched.

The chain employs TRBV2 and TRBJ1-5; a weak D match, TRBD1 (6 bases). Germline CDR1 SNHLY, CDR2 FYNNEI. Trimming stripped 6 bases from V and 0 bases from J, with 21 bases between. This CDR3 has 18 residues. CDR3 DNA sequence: TGTGCCAGCAGCCTCCTCCGTCCGACAGGCAATAGCAATCAGCCCCAGCATTTT. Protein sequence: CASSLLRPTGNSNQPQHF.

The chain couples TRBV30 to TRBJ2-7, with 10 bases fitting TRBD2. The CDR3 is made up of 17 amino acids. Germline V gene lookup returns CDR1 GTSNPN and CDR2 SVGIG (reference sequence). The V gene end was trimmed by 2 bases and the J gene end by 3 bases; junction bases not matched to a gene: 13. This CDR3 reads CAWSTPWTSGDLYEQYF. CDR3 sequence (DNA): TGTGCCTGGAGTACTCCGTGGACTAGCGGCGATCTCTACGAGCAGTACTTC.

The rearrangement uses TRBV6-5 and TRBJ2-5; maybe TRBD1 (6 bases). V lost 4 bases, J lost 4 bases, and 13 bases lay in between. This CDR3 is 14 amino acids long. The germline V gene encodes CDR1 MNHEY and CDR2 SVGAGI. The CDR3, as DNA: TGTGCCAGCAGTTCTACAGGGCTAGGAGAGACCCAGTACTTC. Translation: CASSSTGLGETQYF.

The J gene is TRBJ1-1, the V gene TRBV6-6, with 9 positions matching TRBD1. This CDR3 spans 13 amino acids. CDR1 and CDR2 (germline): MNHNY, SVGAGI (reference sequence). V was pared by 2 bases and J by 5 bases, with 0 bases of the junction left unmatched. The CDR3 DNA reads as TGTGCCAGCAGTTACGACAGGGGGACTGAAGCTTTCTTT. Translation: CASSYDRGTEAFF.